This paragraph covers one TCR beta chain sequence. This sample was taken from a study of patients and donors after allogeneic stem cell transplantation. The germline V gene encodes CDR1 SGHTA and CDR2 FQGTGA. CDR3 size: 15 residues. V lost 1 base, J lost 5 bases, and 14 bases lay in between. TCRdb fed the RT-PCR reads into MiXCR, producing one record per CDR3 protein. The repertoire holds approximately 410,000 distinct CDR3 sequences, with 16% as singletons. This clonotype was sampled from a human donor who was either an allogeneic HSCT recipient or a stem cell or donor lymphocyte infusion donor (not recorded which). It is not recorded whose cells these are; they may come from a transplant donor. The sample taken for sequencing was blood, either unsorted or a sorted T cell fraction (not recorded which). The chain links TRBV7-3 to TRBJ2-5, with D perhaps TRBD2 (5 bases). The CDR3: CASSLNSGSRETQYF. CDR3 bases: TGTGCCAGCAGCTTAAACAGCGGAAGCCGGGAGACCCAGTACTTC.